The 23 T cell receptor beta chains reported below all come from one sample, sequenced in a study of PD-L1 blockade in urothelial cancer. Time point noted: peripheral blood 6 weeks after treatment start. Here immunoSEQ multiplex PCR was the method, and the copy in TCRdb shows in-frame clones only, minus some. The sample contains roughly 120,000 clones, 75% to 90% of which appear only once. The sequencing used PBMCs, collected around atezolizumab (anti-PD-L1) treatment. The source is a man between 60 and 70 years old with urothelial cancer.

The chain joins TRBV7-2 to TRBJ2-7; D unclear. Trimming stripped 2 bases from V and 6 bases from J, with 5 bases between. Germline V CDR1 and CDR2: SGHTA, FQGNSA. This CDR3 is 11 amino acids long. CDR3: CASSLTSEQYF. The CDR3 DNA is TGTGCCAGCAGCTTAACCAGCGAGCAGTACTTC.

V and J are TRBV6-6 and TRBJ1-1; D might be TRBD1 (6 bases). V gave up 7 bases and J gave up 1 base, with 10 bases separating them. The CDR3 loop spans 13 amino acids. The germline V gene has CDR1 MNHNY and CDR2 SVGAGI (reference sequence). CDR3 in amino acids: CASTGQRNTEAFF. The CDR3 region has the DNA TGTGCCAGCACCGGACAGCGGAACACTGAAGCTTTCTTT.

The chain couples TRBV7-3 to TRBJ1-1, with 9 bases matching TRBD1. The germline CDR1 and CDR2 sequences are SGHTA and FQGTGA. V lost 5 bases to trimming and J lost 4 bases; unmatched junction nucleotides: 5. This CDR3 has 14 residues. The CDR3 coding sequence is TGTGCCAGCAGCCAACAGGGGGCTATCACTGAAGCTTTCTTT. It codes for CASSQQGAITEAFF.

The chain uses TRBV6-1 and TRBJ2-1, with 8 bases aligning to TRBD2. There are 15 residues in the CDR3. Germline assignment: CDR1 MNHNS and CDR2 SASEGT. The junction had 12 bases not matched to a gene; V was cut back by 7 bases and J by 7 bases. The CDR3 sequence: CASNIRGGGGNEQFF. The CDR3, as DNA: TGTGCCAGCAATATACGGGGGGGCGGTGGGAATGAGCAGTTCTTC.

V usage is TRBV6-5 and J usage is TRBJ2-2, with a tentative D call TRBD2 (5 bases). V was trimmed by 5 bases and J by 5 bases, leaving 12 bases between them. The germline V gene encodes CDR1 MNHEY and CDR2 SVGAGI. This CDR3 is built from 14 residues. The CDR3 reads CASSHPSGTGELFF. CDR3 DNA: TGTGCCAGCAGTCACCCGTCGGGGACCGGGGAGCTGTTTTTT.

This chain uses TRBV5-1 with TRBJ2-5; 7 bases agree with TRBD1. The junction had 5 bases not matched to a gene; V was cut back by 9 bases and J by 0 bases. The CDR3 runs 13 residues. From germline, CDR1 is SGHRS and CDR2 YFSETQ. The CDR3 nucleotides are TGCGCCACCGGGACAGAGTACCAAGAGACCCAGTACTTC. Translated: CATGTEYQETQYF.

The rearrangement joins TRBV6-5 to TRBJ1-5, with a possible D match to TRBD1 (5 bases). This CDR3 is built from 14 residues. V was trimmed by 3 bases and J by 4 bases, leaving 10 bases between them. CDR1 and CDR2 from the germline V gene are MNHEY and SVGAGI. The CDR3 nucleotides are TGTGCCAGCAGTTATGTGGCAGGGAATCAGCCCCAGCATTTT. Amino acid sequence: CASSYVAGNQPQHF.

V usage is TRBV7-9 and J usage is TRBJ1-4, with D unresolved. V lost 5 bases and J 0 bases, leaving 13 bases between the germline ends. The CDR3 is made up of 16 amino acids. The germline CDR1 and CDR2 sequences are SEHNR and FQNEAQ (reference sequence). The CDR3 DNA reads as TGTGCCAGCAGCCTTCACGAGGCAGCAACTAATGAAAAACTGTTTTTT. Its translation is CASSLHEAATNEKLFF.

The chain links TRBV4-2 to TRBJ2-1, with 7 positions matching TRBD2. Germline V gives CDR1 LGHNA, CDR2 YNFKEQ. Trimming took 0 bases from V and 7 from J; bases not matched to a gene: 12. The CDR3 spans 17 residues. CDR3 DNA sequence: TGTGCCAGCAGCCAAGACAGCGGGGCGTCTTCGTGGAATGAGCAGTTCTTC. This gives the protein CASSQDSGASSWNEQFF.

V usage is TRBV4-1 and J usage is TRBJ2-7; TRBD2 aligns across 13 bases. The CDR3 is made up of 15 amino acids. The ends lost 4 bases at V and 4 bases at J; junction bases unmatched: 4. CDR1 MGHRA and CDR2 YSYEKL come from the germline V gene. This CDR3 reads CASSLTSGRAYEQYF. As DNA, the CDR3 is TGCGCCAGCAGCCTTACTAGCGGGAGGGCTTACGAGCAGTACTTC.

The rearrangement joins TRBV6-1 to TRBJ1-3; D unresolved. V was shortened by 8 bases and J by 0 bases, with 14 bases between the two germline ends. From germline, CDR1 is MNHNS and CDR2 SASEGT. This CDR3 contains 15 residues. CDR3 region: CASVPPGFSGNTIYF. CDR3 bases: TGTGCCAGCGTCCCTCCCGGGTTCTCTGGAAACACCATATATTTT.

The gene calls are TRBV6-1 and TRBJ2-7; D uncertain. Per germline, CDR1 MNHNS and CDR2 SASEGT. This CDR3 has 12 amino acids. Trimming removed 4 bases from V and 0 bases from J, with 4 bases in between. This CDR3 is CASSAFSYEQYF. CDR3 bases: TGTGCCAGCAGTGCATTCTCCTACGAGCAGTACTTC.

V usage is TRBV29-1 and J usage is TRBJ2-7; 7 nucleotides match TRBD2. Germline lookup yields CDR1 SQVTM and CDR2 ANQGSEA. This CDR3 region has 12 residues. V lost 7 bases, J lost 4 bases, and 7 bases stayed unmatched. CDR3 loop: CSAHSAGYEQYF. DNA of the CDR3: TGCAGCGCTCATTCAGCGGGGTACGAGCAGTACTTC.

The rearrangement links TRBV19 to TRBJ2-7; 13 nucleotides align to TRBD2. Germline V gene lookup returns CDR1 LNHDA and CDR2 SQIVND (reference sequence). The CDR3 is 15 amino acids. V shed 6 bases and J 3 bases; nucleotides not matched to a gene: 5. In nucleotides, the CDR3 is TGTGCCAGTAGCCCCAGGACTAGCGGGAGCTACGAGCAGTACTTC. It encodes CASSPRTSGSYEQYF. The full variable domain, with the rest looked up from reference TRBV19 and TRBJ2-7, is DGGITQSPKYLFRKEGQNVTLSCEQNLNHDAMYWYRQDPGQGLRLIYYSQIVNDFQKGDIAEGYSVSREKKESFPLTVTSAQKNPTAFYLCASSPRTSGSYEQYFGPGTRLTVT.

This clone has more than one count but fewer than ten. The chain couples TRBV18 to TRBJ2-7; D remains unclear. Germline V gene sequence: CDR1 KGHSH, CDR2 LQKENI. V was cut by 1 base and J by 5 bases, with 9 bases left in between. The CDR3 length is 13 residues. Written as DNA, the CDR3 is TGTGCCAGCTCACCACTCTCCGGTAACGAGCAGTACTTC. It yields the protein CASSPLSGNEQYF.

This chain links TRBV6-1 with TRBJ1-3, with 7 bases fitting TRBD1. This CDR3 is 15 amino acids long. The V gene's germline CDR1 is MNHNS and CDR2 SASEGT. Trimming took 5 bases from V and 0 from J; bases not matched to a gene: 4. CDR3 in amino acids: CASSPDRDSGNTIYF. CDR3 sequence (DNA): TGTGCCAGCAGTCCTGACAGGGACTCTGGAAACACCATATATTTT.

This chain links TRBV7-8 with TRBJ2-1, with D perhaps matching TRBD2 (6 bases). The CDR3 consists of 18 residues. V was clipped by 0 bases and J by 5 bases, with 20 bases between them. Germline V CDR1 and CDR2: SGHVS, FQNEAQ. This CDR3 reads CASSLAFAGSPTHNEQFF. The CDR3 DNA sequence: TGTGCCAGCAGCTTAGCATTTGCGGGGTCCCCGACTCACAATGAGCAGTTCTTC.

V usage is TRBV28 and J usage is TRBJ1-4; 10 positions agree with TRBD1. Germline trimming cut 9 bases from V and 8 bases from J; bases unmatched to any gene: 9. The CDR3 extends over 14 amino acids. CDR1 is MDHEN and CDR2 is SYDVKM in the germline V gene. The CDR3 protein is CASLRGTGEEKLFF. In nucleotides, the CDR3 is TGTGCCAGTCTAAGGGGGACAGGGGAAGAAAAACTGTTTTTT.

The chain couples TRBV28 to TRBJ1-2, with TRBD1 matching over 8 bases. Germline CDR1 and CDR2: MDHEN and SYDVKM. This CDR3 region has 15 residues. V dropped 5 bases and J dropped 3; count of bases not matched to a gene: 8. The CDR3 sequence: CASSGPGQADYGYTF. The CDR3 DNA reads TGTGCCAGCAGTGGACCGGGACAGGCAGACTATGGCTACACCTTC.

The chain couples TRBV29-1 to TRBJ2-3; the D is unclear. CDR1 is SQVTM and CDR2 is ANQGSEA in the germline V gene. The CDR3 sequence is 12 residues long. V was pared by 8 bases and J by 3 bases, with 12 bases between. The CDR3 protein is CSLSPGTDTQYF. DNA of the CDR3: TGCAGCCTCTCCCCCGGGACAGATACGCAGTATTTT.

V usage is TRBV7-2 and J usage is TRBJ2-6; no firm D call. Trimming shortened V by 1 base and J by 2 bases, and 3 bases separated the two germline ends. Looked up from germline, CDR1 is SGHTA and CDR2 is FQGNSA. CDR3 length: 14 amino acids. CDR3 in amino acids: CASSLGAGANVLTF. In DNA form, the CDR3 reads TGTGCCAGCAGCTTAGGAGCTGGGGCCAACGTCCTGACTTTC.

V usage is TRBV27 and J usage is TRBJ1-2, with 8 bases identical to TRBD1. Losses at the gene ends were 0 bases for V and 5 bases for J; bases not matched to a gene: 5. The V gene's germline CDR1 is MNHEY and CDR2 SMNVEV (reference sequence). This CDR3 spans 15 amino acids. CDR3 sequence (DNA): TGTGCCAGCAGTTTATCGTGGCAGGGGGCGTATGGCTACACCTTC. It specifies CASSLSWQGAYGYTF.

The rearrangement joins TRBV7-8 to TRBJ1-2; TRBD1 might be the D (5 bases). The germline V gene has CDR1 SGHVS and CDR2 FQNEAQ. Between the trimmed V and J ends, which lost 6 bases and 7 bases, there was a span of 24 bases. CDR3 length: 16 residues. For the CDR3, the DNA is TGTGCCAGCAGTCTTAATGGGGTGGGGGGGTCGGGTGGCTACACCTTC. Its translation is CASSLNGVGGSGGYTF.